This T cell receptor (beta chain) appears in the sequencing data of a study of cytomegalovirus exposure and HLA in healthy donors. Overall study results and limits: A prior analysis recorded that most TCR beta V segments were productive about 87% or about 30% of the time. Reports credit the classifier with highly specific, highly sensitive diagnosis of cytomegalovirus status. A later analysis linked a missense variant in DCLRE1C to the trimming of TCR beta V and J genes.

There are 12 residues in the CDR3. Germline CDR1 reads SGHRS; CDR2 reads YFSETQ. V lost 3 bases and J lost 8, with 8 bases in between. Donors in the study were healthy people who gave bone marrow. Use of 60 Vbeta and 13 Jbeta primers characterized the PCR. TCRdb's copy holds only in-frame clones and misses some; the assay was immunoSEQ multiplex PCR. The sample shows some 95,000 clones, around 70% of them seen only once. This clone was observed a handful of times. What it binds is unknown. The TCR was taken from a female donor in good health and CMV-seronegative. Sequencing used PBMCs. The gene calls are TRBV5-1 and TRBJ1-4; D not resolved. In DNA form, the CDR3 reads TGCGCCAGCAGCTCGACGGGGGAAAAACTGTTTTTT. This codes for CASSSTGEKLFF. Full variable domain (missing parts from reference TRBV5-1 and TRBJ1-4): KAGVTQTPRYLIKTRGQQVTLSCSPISGHRSVSWYQQTPGQGLQFLFEYFSETQRNKGNFPGRFSGRQFSNSRSEMNVSTLELGDSALYLCASSSTGEKLFFGSGTQLSVL.